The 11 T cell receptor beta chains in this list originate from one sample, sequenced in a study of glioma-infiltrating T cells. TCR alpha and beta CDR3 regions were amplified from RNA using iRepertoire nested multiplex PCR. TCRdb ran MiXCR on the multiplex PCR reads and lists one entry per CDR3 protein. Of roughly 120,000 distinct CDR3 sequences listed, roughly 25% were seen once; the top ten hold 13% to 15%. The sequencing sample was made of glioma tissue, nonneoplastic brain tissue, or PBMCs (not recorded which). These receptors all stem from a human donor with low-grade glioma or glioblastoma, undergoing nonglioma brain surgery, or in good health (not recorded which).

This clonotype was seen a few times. The CDR3 region is CSVEDRGLLTGELFF. The CDR3 nucleotides read TGCAGCGTTGAAGATCGGGGCCTCCTTACCGGGGAGCTGTTTTTT. The chain combines TRBV29-1 with TRBJ2-2; D possibly matches TRBD1 or TRBD2 (5 bases each). CDR1 and CDR2 from the germline V gene are SQVTM and ANQGSEA. The ends were cut back, 0 bases at V and 5 bases at J, with 13 bases in the middle. The CDR3 has 15 amino acids.

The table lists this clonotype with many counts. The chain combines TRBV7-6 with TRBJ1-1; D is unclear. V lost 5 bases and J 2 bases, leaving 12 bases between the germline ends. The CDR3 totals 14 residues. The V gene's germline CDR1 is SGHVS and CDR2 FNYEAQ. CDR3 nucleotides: TGTGCCAGCAGCGAAGGACGTTCAAACACTGAAGCTTTCTTT. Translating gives CASSEGRSNTEAFF.

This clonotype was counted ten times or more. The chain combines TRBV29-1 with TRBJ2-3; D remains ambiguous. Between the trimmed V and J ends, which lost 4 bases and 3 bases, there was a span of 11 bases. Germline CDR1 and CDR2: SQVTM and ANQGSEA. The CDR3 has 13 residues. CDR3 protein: CSVGSLRTDTQYF. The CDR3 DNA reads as TGCAGCGTTGGAAGTTTACGTACAGATACGCAGTATTTT.

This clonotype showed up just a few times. This CDR3 reads CASSLEALGGPRETEAFF. The CDR3 DNA follows: TGTGCCAGCAGCTTGGAAGCGTTGGGGGGCCCAAGGGAGACTGAAGCTTTCTTT. The rearrangement links TRBV11-1 to TRBJ1-1; TRBD1 might be the D (6 bases). CDR3 length: 18 amino acids. CDR1 SGHAT and CDR2 FQDESV come from the germline V gene (reference sequence). Trimming removed 3 bases from V and 5 bases from J, with 25 bases in between. Full variable domain (outside the CDR3, taken from reference TRBV11-1 and TRBJ1-1): EAEVAQSPRYKITEKSQAVAFWCDPISGHATLYWYRQILGQGPELLVQFQDESVVDDSQLPKDRFSAERLKGVDSTLKIQPAELGDSAMYLCASSLEALGGPRETEAFFGQGTRLTVV.

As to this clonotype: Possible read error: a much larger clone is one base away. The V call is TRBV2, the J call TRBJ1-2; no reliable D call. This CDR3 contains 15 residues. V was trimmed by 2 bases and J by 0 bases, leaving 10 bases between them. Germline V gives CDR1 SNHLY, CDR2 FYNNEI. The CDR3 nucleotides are TGTGCCAGCAGTGAATCGGTCCGAGCTAACTATGGCTACACCTTC. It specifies CASSESVRANYGYTF. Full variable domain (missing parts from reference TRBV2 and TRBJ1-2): EPEVTQTPSHQVTQMGQEVILRCVPISNHLYFYWYRQILGQKVEFLVSFYNNEISEKSEIFDDQFSVERPDGSNFTLKIRSTKLEDSAMYFCASSESVRANYGYTFGSGTRLTVV.

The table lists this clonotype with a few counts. Here the CDR3 reads CSGIVGEYYGYTF. The CDR3 coding sequence is TGCAGCGGGATTGTAGGGGAGTACTATGGCTACACCTTC. The V call is TRBV29-1, the J call TRBJ1-2; D might be TRBD1 (5 bases). Germline V gene lookup returns CDR1 SQVTM and CDR2 ANQGSEA. The germline V and J ends were trimmed by 7 bases and 3 bases, with 15 bases remaining between them. The CDR3 is 13 residues long.

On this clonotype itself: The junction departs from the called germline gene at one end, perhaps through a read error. CDR3 DNA: TGCAGCGTTGAAGCCACAGGTACCTCCTGCGAGCAGTACTTC. Translation: CSVEATGTSCEQYF. The chain uses TRBV29-1 and TRBJ2-7; D possibly corresponds to TRBD1 (5 bases). The CDR3 totals 14 residues. CDR1 SQVTM and CDR2 ANQGSEA come from the germline V gene.

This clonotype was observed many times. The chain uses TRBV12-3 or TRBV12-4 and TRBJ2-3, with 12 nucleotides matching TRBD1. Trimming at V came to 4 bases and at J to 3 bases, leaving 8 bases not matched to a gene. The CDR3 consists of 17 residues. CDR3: CASSSLPGQGATDTQYF. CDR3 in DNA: TGTGCCAGCAGTTCCCTTCCGGGACAGGGGGCAACAGATACGCAGTATTTT.

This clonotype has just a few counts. Here the CDR3 reads CASSFEGLAGTDTQYF. The CDR3 region has the DNA TGCGCCAGCAGCTTCGAAGGACTAGCGGGGACAGATACGCAGTATTTT. The genes are TRBV5-1 and TRBJ2-3; the match to TRBD2 covers 12 bases. Germline assignment: CDR1 SGHRS and CDR2 YFSETQ. V lost 2 bases and J lost 3; bases outside the gene matches: 4. The CDR3 loop spans 16 amino acids.

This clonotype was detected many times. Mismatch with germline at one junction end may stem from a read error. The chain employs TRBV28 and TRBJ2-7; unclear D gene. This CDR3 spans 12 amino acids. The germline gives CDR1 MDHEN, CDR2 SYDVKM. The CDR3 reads CANSSNRREQYF. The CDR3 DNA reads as TGTGCCAACAGTTCCAATCGGCGCGAGCAGTACTTC.

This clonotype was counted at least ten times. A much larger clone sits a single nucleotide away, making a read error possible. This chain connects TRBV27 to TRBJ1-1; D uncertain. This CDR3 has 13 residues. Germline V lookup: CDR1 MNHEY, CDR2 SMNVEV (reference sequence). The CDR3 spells CSSSFGVNTEAFF. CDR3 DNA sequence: TGTTCCAGCAGTTTCGGAGTGAACACTGAAGCTTTCTTT.